This entry concerns a single T cell receptor (beta chain). As yet, its antigen is unknown. This sample stems from a study of metastatic and nonmetastatic thyroid tumors. Study-level information: Repertoires of blood and of tissue (tumor or nodule) from malignant and benign thyroid patients were compared.

The CDR3 sequence is 12 residues long. The V end lost 4 bases, the J end lost 4 bases, and 8 bases lay between the germline ends. Germline V gene lookup returns CDR1 LNHNV and CDR2 YYDKDF (reference sequence). All patients reached thyroid surgery having received no treatment beforehand. Authors' methods: Clinicopathological groups differed in CDR3, with these differences serving to build a distant-metastasis classifier for papillary thyroid cancer. Using MiXCR, TCRdb reanalyzed the PCR reads. None of the V and J calls come from the authors' own analysis; TCRdb made them. The sample includes some 15,000 clones, roughly 33% of them seen just once. Study-wide points: It was reported that TCR beta diversity was significantly higher in malignant thyroid tumors than benign nodules, in blood and tumor.

This TCR derives from a male donor with papillary thyroid cancer or a benign thyroid nodule (not recorded which). Some clones in this sample may be carry-over from other donors' samples. The sequenced sample was tumor tissue. The chain combines TRBV15 with TRBJ2-7, with D uncertain. The CDR3 bases are TGTGCCACCAGCATCCCCCCTTACGAGCAGTACTTC. It is translated as CATSIPPYEQYF.